Listed here are 10 T cell receptor beta chains from one sample, sequenced in a study of PD-1 blockade in classical Hodgkin lymphoma. Data came from immunoSEQ multiplex PCR; TCRdb stores just in-frame clones and leaves some out. The data contain 20,000 to 25,000 clones, approximately 80% of them seen just once; the ten biggest clones take up roughly 7%. Time point described: cycle 4 day 1 (C4D1), after more than five weeks of nivolumab. Each of the patients experienced relapse following autologous stem cell transplantation, and their brentuximab vedotin exposure differed. Sequencing used peripheral blood mononuclear cells (PBMCs), obtained before the fourth cycle of nivolumab. These receptor sequences come from a human donor with classical Hodgkin lymphoma.

The chain has TRBV5-5 and TRBJ2-7; the D is unclear. V lost 8 bases to trimming and J lost 2 bases, with 14 bases between them. CDR3 length: 13 residues. Per germline, CDR1 SGHKS and CDR2 YYEKEE (reference sequence). The CDR3 spells CASRLWGTYEQYF. The CDR3, as DNA: TGTGCCAGTCGACTTTGGGGAACCTACGAGCAGTACTTC.

V and J are TRBV6-6 and TRBJ2-1, with D unclear. CDR1 is MNHNY and CDR2 is SVGAGI in the germline V gene (reference sequence). This CDR3 is 13 amino acids long. V gave up 5 bases and J gave up 13 bases, with 18 bases separating them. The CDR3 here is CASSASRADRQFF. DNA for the CDR3: TGTGCCAGCAGTGCCTCCCGGGCAGATCGACAGTTCTTC.

V usage is TRBV6-4 and J usage is TRBJ2-3; 9 bases line up with TRBD2. The CDR3 totals 15 residues. The trim removed 5 bases at V and 6 bases at J, leaving 9 bases unmatched. Per germline, CDR1 MRHNA and CDR2 SNTAGT. The CDR3 DNA is TGTGCCAGCAGTCAGAAGGCGGGAGGGGGCGATACGCAGTATTTT. Its translation: CASSQKAGGGDTQYF.

The chain has TRBV19 and TRBJ1-2; TRBD1 might be the D (6 bases). The germline V gene has CDR1 LNHDA and CDR2 SQIVND (reference sequence). The V and J ends lost 7 bases and 2 bases respectively, with 14 bases between them. This CDR3 is 14 amino acids long. CDR3 DNA sequence: TGTGCCAGTACCATAGGACAGATCAACTATGGCTACACCTTC. This gives the protein CASTIGQINYGYTF.

The J gene is TRBJ1-2, the V gene TRBV2, with D unresolved. Germline V gene lookup returns CDR1 SNHLY and CDR2 FYNNEI. This CDR3 spans 12 amino acids. The V end lost 10 bases, the J end lost 11 bases, and 20 bases lay between the germline ends. The CDR3 loop reads CAMEGPRAIYTF. DNA of the CDR3: TGTGCCATGGAAGGACCGCGTGCAATTTACACCTTC.

This chain links TRBV7-9 with TRBJ1-2, with D uncertain. CDR1 is SEHNR, CDR2 FQNEAQ, per germline (reference sequence). V lost 2 bases and J 7 bases, leaving 8 bases between the germline ends. CDR3 length: 12 residues. The CDR3: CASSLLSFGYTF. The CDR3 DNA follows: TGTGCCAGCAGCTTACTAAGTTTTGGCTACACCTTC. The whole variable domain, filled in from reference TRBV7-9 and TRBJ1-2, reads DTGVSQNPRHKITKRGQNVTFRCDPISEHNRLYWYRQTLGQGPEFLTYFQNEAQLEKSRLLSDRFSAERPKGSFSTLEIQRTEQGDSAMYLCASSLLSFGYTFGSGTRLTVV.

The rearrangement uses TRBV7-2 and TRBJ1-6; possibly TRBD1 for D (5 bases). The CDR3 has 16 amino acids. Trimming took off 0 bases at V and 10 bases at J, with 16 bases between the two ends. Per the germline V gene, CDR1 is SGHTA and CDR2 is FQGNSA. The CDR3 DNA reads as TGTGCCAGCAGCTTAGCTACGGGACGGCCCGGGTCACCCCTCCACTTT. It specifies CASSLATGRPGSPLHF.

The chain combines TRBV7-9 with TRBJ2-7, with D unresolved. V lost 5 bases and J lost 7, with 12 bases in between. In germline, CDR1 is SEHNR, CDR2 FQNEAQ (reference sequence). The CDR3 loop spans 12 amino acids. The CDR3 nucleotides are TGTGCCAGCAGCCCGAATCAGAGGGAGCAGTACTTC. The encoded protein is CASSPNQREQYF. Complete variable domain (other parts from reference TRBV7-9 and TRBJ2-7): DTGVSQNPRHKITKRGQNVTFRCDPISEHNRLYWYRQTLGQGPEFLTYFQNEAQLEKSRLLSDRFSAERPKGSFSTLEIQRTEQGDSAMYLCASSPNQREQYFGPGTRLTVT.

The chain recombines TRBV29-1 with TRBJ1-1, with D unclear. The CDR3 has 13 residues. The V end was cut by 1 base, the J end by 0 bases, with 6 bases between. The V gene's germline CDR1 is SQVTM and CDR2 ANQGSEA. CDR3 sequence: CSVEASLNTEAFF. The CDR3 DNA sequence: TGCAGCGTTGAAGCCTCCCTGAACACTGAAGCTTTCTTT.

This clone was detected only a few times. This rearrangement joins TRBV2 to TRBJ1-5; tentatively, D is TRBD1 (6 bases). Deletions cut 6 bases from V and 5 bases from J, with 14 bases between. The CDR3 consists of 14 residues. CDR1 is SNHLY, CDR2 FYNNEI, per germline. The CDR3 spells CASSQDSRDQPQHF. As DNA, the CDR3 is TGTGCCAGCAGCCAGGACAGTAGGGATCAGCCCCAGCATTTT.